The table lists the clone carrying this T cell receptor beta chain with a few counts. A single record per CDR3 protein comes from TCRdb applying MiXCR to the RT-PCR reads. Of more than 600,000 distinct CDR3 sequences listed, 12% to 15% are singletons. J lost 7 bases, V lost 8 bases, and 9 bases had no gene match. Germline V lookup: CDR1 MDHEN, CDR2 SYDVKM. The CDR3 totals 13 residues. The TCR comes from a female donor in good health, serving as a healthy control. The chain recombines TRBV28 with TRBJ2-5; 8 nucleotides align to TRBD1. The sample was memory CD4+ T cells from blood. CDR3 region: CASFPQQGVTQYF. The DNA of the CDR3 is TGTGCCAGCTTCCCCCAACAGGGGGTGACCCAGTACTTC.